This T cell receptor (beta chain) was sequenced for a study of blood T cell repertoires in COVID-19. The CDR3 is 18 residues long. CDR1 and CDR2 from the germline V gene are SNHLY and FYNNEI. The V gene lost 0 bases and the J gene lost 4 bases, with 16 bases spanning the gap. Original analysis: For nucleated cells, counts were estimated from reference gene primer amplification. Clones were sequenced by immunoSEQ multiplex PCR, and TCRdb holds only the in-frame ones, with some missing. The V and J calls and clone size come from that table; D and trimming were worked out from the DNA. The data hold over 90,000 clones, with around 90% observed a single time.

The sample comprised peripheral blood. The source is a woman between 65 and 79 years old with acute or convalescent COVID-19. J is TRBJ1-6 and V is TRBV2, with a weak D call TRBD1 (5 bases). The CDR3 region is CASSEALLGRKYNSPLHF. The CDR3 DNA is TGTGCCAGCAGTGAAGCGCTTCTGGGGCGGAAATATAATTCACCCCTCCACTTT.